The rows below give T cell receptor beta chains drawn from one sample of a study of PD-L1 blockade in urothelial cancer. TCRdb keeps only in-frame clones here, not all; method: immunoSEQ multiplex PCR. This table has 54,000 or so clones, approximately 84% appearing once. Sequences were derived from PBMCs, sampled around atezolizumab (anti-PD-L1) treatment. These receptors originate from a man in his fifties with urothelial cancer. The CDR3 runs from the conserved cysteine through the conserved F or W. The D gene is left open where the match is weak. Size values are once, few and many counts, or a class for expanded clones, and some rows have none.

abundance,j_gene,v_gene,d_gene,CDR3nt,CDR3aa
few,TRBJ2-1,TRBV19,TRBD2,TGTGCCAGTAGACAGACTAGCGCCACTCTCAATGAGCAGTTCTTC,CASRQTSATLNEQFF
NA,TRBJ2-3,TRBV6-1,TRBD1,TGTGCCAGCAGCCAGGCACAGGGGAGCACAGATACGCAGTATTTT,CASSQAQGSTDTQYF
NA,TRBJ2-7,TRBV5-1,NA,TGCGCCAGCAGCTTGGGACAGCAGTTCAACTACGAGCAGTACTTC,CASSLGQQFNYEQYF
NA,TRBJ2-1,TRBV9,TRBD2,TGTGCCAGCAGCGTAGTACCCGGGGGGAACCGGGGGGGCCGGTACAATGAGCAGTTCTTC,CASSVVPGGNRGGRYNEQFF
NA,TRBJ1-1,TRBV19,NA,TGTGCCAGTAGTTACGGGGTCGCTGAAGCTTTCTTT,CASSYGVAEAFF
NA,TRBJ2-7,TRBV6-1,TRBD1,TGTGCCAGCAGTGAACTTTCCGACAGGGACTACGAGCAGTACTTC,CASSELSDRDYEQYF
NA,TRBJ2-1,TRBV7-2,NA,TGTGCCAGCAGCTTAGGAGCTAGCGTATCCTTGTACTACAATGAGCAGTTCTTC,CASSLGASVSLYYNEQFF
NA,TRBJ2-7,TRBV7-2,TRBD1,TGTGCCAGCAGACCTACAGGGGGCAAATACAACGAGCAGTACTTC,CASRPTGGKYNEQYF
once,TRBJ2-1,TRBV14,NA,TGTGCCAGCAGCCAAGTGCGCCGATCCTACAATGAGCAGTTCTTC,CASSQVRRSYNEQFF
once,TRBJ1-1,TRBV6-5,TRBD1,TGTGCCAGCAGTTACTTACAGGGGGGGACCACTGAAGCTTTCTTT,CASSYLQGGTTEAFF
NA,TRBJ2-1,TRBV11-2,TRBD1,TGTGCCAGCAGCCCGAGGACAGGGGGATCTGGTGAGCAGTTCTTC,CASSPRTGGSGEQFF
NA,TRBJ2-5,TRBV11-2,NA,TGTGCCAGCAGCTTGAGGGCAGCAGCGGGCGTTAAAGAGACCCAGTACTTC,CASSLRAAAGVKETQYF
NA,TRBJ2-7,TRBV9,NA,TGTGCCAGCAGCGTAGACGTGGACTACTACGAGCAGTACTTC,CASSVDVDYYEQYF
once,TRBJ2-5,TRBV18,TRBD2,TGTGCCAGCTCACCTATTAGAGAAGGGTGGACTAGCGATCACTTGGGGACCCAGTACTTC,CASSPIREGWTSDHLGTQYF
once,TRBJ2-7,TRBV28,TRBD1,TGTGCCAGCAGTGGACAGGGAACCTACGAGCAGTACTTC,CASSGQGTYEQYF
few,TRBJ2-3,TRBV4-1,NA,TGCGCCAGCAGCCGTGAGATCTCTGGTATCCGTACAGATACGCAGTATTTT,CASSREISGIRTDTQYF
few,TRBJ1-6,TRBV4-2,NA,TGTGCCAGCAGCCACCATGACCGATTAGACAGGCGCGGTTCACCCCTCCACTTT,CASSHHDRLDRRGSPLHF
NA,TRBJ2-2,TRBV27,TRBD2,TGTGCCAGGGTGGGGACTAGCGGGCCTCGGGCCGGGGAGCTGTTTTTT,CARVGTSGPRAGELFF
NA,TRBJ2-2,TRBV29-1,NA,TGCAGCACGTGGGGCAGGGGCAAAGCGAACACCGGGGAGCTGTTTTTT,CSTWGRGKANTGELFF
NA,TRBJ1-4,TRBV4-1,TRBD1,TGCGCCAGCAGCCAAGATTGGGGACAGTTTCCAACTAATGAAAAACTGTTTTTT,CASSQDWGQFPTNEKLFF
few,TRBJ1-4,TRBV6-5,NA,TGTGCCAGCGGGAACTCAGGGAGGAGAAAACTGTTTTTT,CASGNSGRRKLFF
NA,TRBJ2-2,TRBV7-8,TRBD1,TGTGCCAGCAGCCCCGGACAGGGCTTCGGGGAGCTGTTTTTT,CASSPGQGFGELFF
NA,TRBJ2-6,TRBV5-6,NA,TGTGCCAGCAGCTTGACCCAGGGGTCTGGGGCCAACGTCCTGACTTTC,CASSLTQGSGANVLTF
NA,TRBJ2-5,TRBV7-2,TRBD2,TGTGCCAGCAGCTTAAGAAAGTCTAGCGGAGAACAAGAGACCCAGTACTTC,CASSLRKSSGEQETQYF
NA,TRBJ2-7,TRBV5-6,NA,TGTGCCAGCAGCTTTGGACAACCCTACGAGCAGTACTTC,CASSFGQPYEQYF
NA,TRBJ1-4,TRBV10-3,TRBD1,TGTGCCATCAGCCCTGACAGGGTCGGGCTTAATGAAAAACTGTTTTTT,CAISPDRVGLNEKLFF
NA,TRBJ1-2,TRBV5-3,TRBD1,TGTGCCAGAAGCTTGGTTTGGGGGACAGCCGACTATGGCTACACCTTC,CARSLVWGTADYGYTF
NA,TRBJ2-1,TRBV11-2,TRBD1,TGTGCCAGCACCCAACGGGACAGGACGGGTGAGCAGTTCTTC,CASTQRDRTGEQFF
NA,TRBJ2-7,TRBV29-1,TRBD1,TGCAGCGTTGTGGTTGGGGGAGGGGACAGGGTTGACGAGCAGTACTTC,CSVVVGGGDRVDEQYF
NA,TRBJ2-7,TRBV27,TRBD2,TGTGCCAGCAGCCAGCCCCGGACTAGCGGAGCCTACGAGCAGTACTTC,CASSQPRTSGAYEQYF
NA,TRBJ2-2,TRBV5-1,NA,TGCGCCAGCGGGATCGGGACAAACACCGGGGAGCTGTTTTTT,CASGIGTNTGELFF
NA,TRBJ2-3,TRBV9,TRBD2,TGTGCCAGCAGCGTAGATGCGGGGGGGCGGGCAGATACGCAGTATTTT,CASSVDAGGRADTQYF
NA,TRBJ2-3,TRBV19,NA,TGTGCCAGTAGTATATCGGACTCTGAAGGGCATACGCAGTATTTT,CASSISDSEGHTQYF
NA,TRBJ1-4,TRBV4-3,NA,TGCGCCAGCAGCCAATTTAAGAGGACGGGGGGTGAAAAACTGTTTTTT,CASSQFKRTGGEKLFF
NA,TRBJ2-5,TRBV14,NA,TGTGCCAGCAGCCAAGATAGGGTCGGAACTAGATCGGAGACCCAGTACTTC,CASSQDRVGTRSETQYF
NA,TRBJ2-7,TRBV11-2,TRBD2,TGTGCCAGCAGCTTAGTGGGAGGGATAGACGAGCAGTACTTC,CASSLVGGIDEQYF
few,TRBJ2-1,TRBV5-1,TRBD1,TGCGCCAGCAGCTCGGGACAGGTGGGCAATGAGCAGTTCTTC,CASSSGQVGNEQFF
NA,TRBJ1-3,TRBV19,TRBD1,TGTGCCAGTGGACAGGGACAAACCCCTGGAAACACCATATATTTT,CASGQGQTPGNTIYF
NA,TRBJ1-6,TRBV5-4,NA,TGTGCCAGCAGCGTCGGGAAAGTCCCCAAGAATTCACCCCTCCACTTT,CASSVGKVPKNSPLHF
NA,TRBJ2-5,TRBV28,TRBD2,TGTGCCAGCAGTTTACTAGCGGGGGGTCGGGAGACCCAGTACTTC,CASSLLAGGRETQYF
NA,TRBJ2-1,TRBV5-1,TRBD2,TGCGCCAGCAGTTTCCTAGCGGGGCAAGACAATGAGCAGTTCTTC,CASSFLAGQDNEQFF
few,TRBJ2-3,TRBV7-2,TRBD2,TGTGCCAGCAGCTCACCTAGCGGGAGGGCCCCCACAGATACGCAGTATTTT,CASSSPSGRAPTDTQYF
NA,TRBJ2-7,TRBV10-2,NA,TGCGCCAGCAGTGAGTACTGGGGAGAATCCACCTACGAGCAGTACTTC,CASSEYWGESTYEQYF
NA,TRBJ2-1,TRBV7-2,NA,TGTGCCAGCAGTTCCAAGGGGGGGAGGGATGAGCAGTTCTTC,CASSSKGGRDEQFF
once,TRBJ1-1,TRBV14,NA,TGTGCCAGCAGCGAGGGATCTAACACTGAAGCTTTCTTT,CASSEGSNTEAFF
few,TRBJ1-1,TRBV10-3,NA,TGTGCCATCAGTGATGTAAGGGGTGAAGCTTTCTTT,CAISDVRGEAFF
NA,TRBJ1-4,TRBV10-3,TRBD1,TGTGCCATCAGTGAAGGACAGGAGAATGAAAAACTGTTTTTT,CAISEGQENEKLFF
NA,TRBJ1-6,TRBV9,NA,TGTGCCAGCAGCGTAGACGCGAATTCACCCCTCCACTTT,CASSVDANSPLHF
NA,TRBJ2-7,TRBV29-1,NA,TGCAGCGTTGAAGATCGAGGAAGCCGGGAGCAGTACTTC,CSVEDRGSREQYF
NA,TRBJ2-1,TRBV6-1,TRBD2,TGTGCCAGCAGTGAAGCTAGCGGGGGACACAATGAGCAGTTCTTC,CASSEASGGHNEQFF
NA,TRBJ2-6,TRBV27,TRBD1,TGTGCCAGCAGCCTTCAGACAGGGACCTCTGGGGCCAACGTCCTGACTTTC,CASSLQTGTSGANVLTF
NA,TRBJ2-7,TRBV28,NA,TGTGCCAGCAGTTCCCACGGGTCCTACGAGCAGTACTTC,CASSSHGSYEQYF
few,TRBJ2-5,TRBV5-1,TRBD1,TGCGCCAGCAGCTTGGGGACCGCAGGGGGGACCCAGTACTTC,CASSLGTAGGTQYF
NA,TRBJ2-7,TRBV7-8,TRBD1,TGTGCCAGCAGCTTTCCGGGACAGGGGTACGAGCAGTACTTC,CASSFPGQGYEQYF
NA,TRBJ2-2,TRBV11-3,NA,TGTGCCAGCAGCTTAACACTGGCGGGCTCGAACACCGGGGAGCTGTTTTTT,CASSLTLAGSNTGELFF
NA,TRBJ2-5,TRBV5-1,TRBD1,TGCGCCAGTAAGACAGGGGATTCCCAGTACTTC,CASKTGDSQYF
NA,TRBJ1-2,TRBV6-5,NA,TGTGCCAGCAGTTACTCGCCCGGAGATGGCTACACCTTC,CASSYSPGDGYTF